The 28 T cell receptor beta chains given below trace back to one sample, sequenced in a study of naive and memory T cell subsets. Findings and limits, study-wide: Possibly reflecting memory cells re-expressing CD45RA, a few larger clonotypes occurred in naive repertoires, especially CD8.

Two oligonucleotides, mixed equimolar, formed the beta constant-region primer covering TRBC1 and TRBC2. Nested alpha and beta constant-region primers with the SP2 primer drove four PCR rounds on ligated cDNA. TCRdb re-analysed the UMI-ligation and nested PCR reads in MiXCR, keeping a single row per CDR3 protein. The sample has over 80,000 distinct CDR3 sequences; 10% to 12% are singletons. Their cognate antigens are unknown. The sequenced sample was naive CD4+ T cells from blood. These receptors all stem from a human donor in good health.

This clonotype was seen more than once but under ten times. This rearrangement joins TRBV6-2 or TRBV6-3 to TRBJ2-1; 11 bases are shared with TRBD2. The CDR3 runs to 18 residues. CDR1 and CDR2 (germline): MNHEY, SVGEGT. J was trimmed by 2 bases and V by 2 bases; bases with no gene match: 8. This chain's CDR3 is CASSYPLASGRTYNEQFF. The DNA of the CDR3 is TGTGCCAGCAGTTACCCCCTAGCTAGCGGGAGGACCTACAATGAGCAGTTCTTC.

In its sample, this clonotype was seen a few times. The chain recombines TRBV7-8 with TRBJ2-7; 10 nucleotides line up with TRBD1. With V trimmed by 4 bases and J by 0 bases, 9 bases remained unmatched. Germline CDR1 and CDR2: SGHVS and FQNEAQ. The CDR3 sequence is 17 residues long. Here the CDR3 reads CASSSLPGQGSSYEQYF. The CDR3 nucleotides read TGTGCCAGCAGCTCACTGCCGGGACAGGGGAGCTCCTACGAGCAGTACTTC.

CDR3 amino acids: CASSQEILAGEQFF. The CDR3 bases are TGCGCCAGCAGCCAAGAAATTTTGGCTGGTGAGCAGTTCTTC. The rearrangement links TRBV4-3 to TRBJ2-1, with unresolved D. This CDR3 region has 14 residues. Deletions cut 0 bases from V and 9 bases from J, with 12 bases between. Germline V gene data show CDR1 as LGHNA and CDR2 as YSLEER.

This clonotype appeared once. The rearrangement uses TRBV14 and TRBJ1-4; unclear D gene. Germline assignment: CDR1 SGHDN and CDR2 FVKESK. This CDR3 comprises 13 residues. The V gene lost 4 bases and the J gene lost 8 bases, with 11 bases spanning the gap. CDR3 nucleotide sequence: TGTGCCAGCAGCCCGGACCGGCGGGAAAAACTGTTTTTT. Translating gives CASSPDRREKLFF.

The rearrangement uses TRBV7-9 and TRBJ2-7; TRBD2 aligns across 15 bases. This CDR3 is built from 14 residues. Losses at the gene ends were 5 bases for V and 4 bases for J; bases not matched to a gene: 0. The germline V gene has CDR1 SEHNR and CDR2 FQNEAQ (reference sequence). The chain's CDR3 is CASSGTSGRYEQYF. In nucleotides, the CDR3 is TGTGCCAGCAGCGGGACTAGCGGGAGGTACGAGCAGTACTTC.

This clonotype was picked up a small number of times. This chain links TRBV6-2 or TRBV6-3 with TRBJ2-7, with a weak D call TRBD1 (6 bases). The CDR3 is 14 amino acids. Germline CDR1 reads MNHEY; CDR2 reads SVGEGT. Trimming cost V 0 bases and J 7 bases, with 13 bases left between them. DNA for the CDR3: TGTGCCAGCAGTTACTCGACAGGCGGTGGGGAGCAGTACTTC. It translates to CASSYSTGGGEQYF.

There are many counts of this clonotype. The chain uses TRBV7-2 and TRBJ1-4; D is ambiguous. Germline CDR1 reads SGHTA; CDR2 reads FQGNSA. CDR3 length: 13 residues. V was pared by 5 bases and J by 6 bases, with 10 bases between. In DNA, the CDR3 is TGTGCCAGCAGCCTTCAGCCCCATGAAAAACTGTTTTTT. It is translated as CASSLQPHEKLFF.

This sequence joins TRBV6-2 or TRBV6-3 and TRBJ2-7; TRBD1 might be the D (6 bases). V lost 2 bases to trimming and J lost 3 bases, with 14 bases between them. The CDR3 consists of 15 residues. Germline lookup yields CDR1 MNHEY and CDR2 SVGEGT. CDR3 sequence (DNA): TGTGCCAGCAGTTACATGGGGGCACAGATCTACGAGCAGTACTTC. Translating it yields CASSYMGAQIYEQYF.

This clonotype was detected many times. This chain uses TRBV10-3 with TRBJ2-7; 7 bases line up with TRBD1. This CDR3 has 14 residues. Germline loops: CDR1 ENHRY, CDR2 SYGVKD. J gave up 6 bases and V 2 bases, and 7 bases lay outside the gene matches. CDR3 region: CAISEGPGQSEQYF. DNA for the CDR3: TGTGCCATCAGTGAGGGTCCGGGACAGAGCGAGCAGTACTTC.

This sequence joins TRBV7-9 and TRBJ2-1; a weak D match, TRBD1 (5 bases). V lost 1 base to trimming and J lost 0 bases, with 13 bases between them. This CDR3 spans 17 amino acids. Germline CDR1 reads SEHNR; CDR2 reads FQNEAQ (reference sequence). CDR3 amino acids: CASSLEETESSYNEQFF. For the CDR3, the DNA is TGTGCCAGCAGCTTAGAGGAGACAGAAAGCTCCTACAATGAGCAGTTCTTC. The full variable domain, rest sourced from reference TRBV7-9 and TRBJ2-1, is DTGVSQNPRHKITKRGQNVTFRCDPISEHNRLYWYRQTLGQGPEFLTYFQNEAQLEKSRLLSDRFSAERPKGSFSTLEIQRTEQGDSAMYLCASSLEETESSYNEQFFGPGTRLTVL.

This clonotype was seen ten or more times. The chain carries TRBV4-3 and TRBJ2-7, with D possibly TRBD2 on 5 matching bases. Trimming pared 0 bases from V and 6 bases from J, leaving 18 bases between. Germline CDR1 reads LGHNA; CDR2 reads YSLEER. CDR3 length equals 16 residues. CDR3 in DNA: TGCGCCAGCAGCCAAGATTTAACAGTCACCCTAGCCGAGCAGTACTTC. Protein product: CASSQDLTVTLAEQYF.

The V call is TRBV18, the J call TRBJ1-6; D gene uncertain. CDR1 is KGHSH, CDR2 LQKENI, per germline. The CDR3 runs 13 residues. Trimming removed 0 bases from V and 6 bases from J, with 3 bases in between. This chain's CDR3 is CASSPPANSPLHF. The CDR3 DNA follows: TGTGCCAGCTCACCACCTGCTAATTCACCCCTCCACTTT.

This clonotype was observed many times. V usage is TRBV20-1 and J usage is TRBJ2-1; D unresolved. The CDR3 totals 15 residues. Germline values: CDR1 DFQATT, CDR2 SNEGSKA (reference sequence). Trimming removed 0 bases from V and 5 bases from J, with 14 bases in between. This CDR3 reads CSARDTSSRNNEQFF. CDR3 coding DNA: TGCAGTGCTAGAGATACGTCTAGTCGGAACAATGAGCAGTTCTTC.

In nucleotides, the CDR3 is TGTGCCAGCAGTTTCGTCTATGGCTACACCTTC. Its translation: CASSFVYGYTF. The chain recombines TRBV6-2 or TRBV6-3 with TRBJ1-2; D gene ambiguous. Germline V gives CDR1 MNHEY, CDR2 SVGEGT. The CDR3 covers 11 residues. Trimming shortened V by 4 bases and J by 4 bases, and 4 bases separated the two germline ends.

The CDR3 nucleotides are TGCAGTGCTAGGAAGACAGGACGGGATTCACCCCTCCACTTT. Encoded protein: CSARKTGRDSPLHF. The chain links TRBV20-1 to TRBJ1-6; tentatively, D is TRBD1 (6 bases). The CDR3 totals 14 residues. Germline-derived CDR1 and CDR2 are DFQATT and SNEGSKA (reference sequence). The V end was cut by 3 bases, the J end by 8 bases, with 14 bases between.

This clonotype showed up many times. This chain connects TRBV6-2 or TRBV6-3 to TRBJ2-3; a possible D gene is TRBD2 (6 bases). Trimming stripped 6 bases from V and 2 bases from J, with 15 bases between. The V gene's germline CDR1 is MNHEY and CDR2 SVGEGT. The length of the CDR3 is 15 residues. The CDR3: CASRTIAESTDTQYF. CDR3 DNA sequence: TGTGCCAGCAGAACCATAGCGGAGTCCACAGATACGCAGTATTTT.

This clonotype was seen more than once but under ten times. The chain recombines TRBV20-1 with TRBJ2-7; TRBD2 agrees at 8 bases. This CDR3 is 15 amino acids long. Germline-derived CDR1 and CDR2 are DFQATT and SNEGSKA (reference sequence). The junction had 17 bases not matched to a gene; V was cut back by 7 bases and J by 6 bases. Here the CDR3 DNA reads TGCAGTGTTCCAGGGCAAGCGGGGGAACGGGGCGAGCAGTACTTC. Amino acid sequence: CSVPGQAGERGEQYF.

This clonotype has a count of ten or more. The V and J genes are TRBV20-1 and TRBJ2-1, with 11 bases identical to TRBD2. Trimming cost V 1 base and J 9 bases; bases outside gene matches: 5. In germline, CDR1 is DFQATT, CDR2 SNEGSKA (reference sequence). The CDR3 length is 14 residues. CDR3 in amino acids: CSARVSGGAAEQFF. The CDR3 nucleotides read TGCAGTGCTAGAGTTAGCGGGGGGGCAGCTGAGCAGTTCTTC.

Ten or more counts support this clonotype. The chain carries TRBV25-1 and TRBJ1-2; 7 positions match TRBD1. This CDR3 is built from 14 residues. Germline V lookup: CDR1 MGHDK, CDR2 SYGVNS. The trim removed 5 bases at V and 4 bases at J, leaving 7 bases unmatched. The CDR3 loop is CASSKTGRSYGYTF. DNA for the CDR3: TGTGCCAGCAGTAAGACAGGGCGCTCCTATGGCTACACCTTC.

This clonotype has a handful of counts. The chain is built from TRBV4-2 and TRBJ2-7; D not certain. Germline values: CDR1 LGHNA, CDR2 YNFKEQ. Deletions cut 0 bases from V and 9 bases from J, with 9 bases between. The CDR3 has 12 residues. CDR3 protein: CASSQDVSVQYF. The CDR3 nucleotides read TGTGCCAGCAGCCAAGACGTGTCTGTGCAGTACTTC.

The chain uses TRBV13 and TRBJ2-5; 10 positions agree with TRBD1. The germline gives CDR1 PRHDT, CDR2 FYEKMQ (reference sequence). The CDR3 is 15 residues long. V was clipped by 4 bases and J by 4 bases; unmatched bases: 6. The CDR3 sequence: CASSYPGTGVETQYF. The CDR3 bases are TGTGCCAGCAGCTATCCCGGGACAGGGGTAGAGACCCAGTACTTC. Complete variable domain (other parts from reference TRBV13 and TRBJ2-5): AAGVIQSPRHLIKEKRETATLKCYPIPRHDTVYWYQQGPGQDPQFLISFYEKMQSDKGSIPDRFSAQQFSDYHSELNMSSLELGDSALYFCASSYPGTGVETQYFGPGTRLLVL.

The rearrangement uses TRBV7-9 and TRBJ2-1, with 7 bases aligning to TRBD1. The CDR3 totals 14 residues. Germline CDR1 reads SEHNR; CDR2 reads FQNEAQ (reference sequence). V lost 5 bases to trimming and J lost 5 bases; unmatched junction nucleotides: 6. As DNA, the CDR3 is TGTGCCAGCAGCCCCCCAGACAGGGACAATGAGCAGTTCTTC. This codes for CASSPPDRDNEQFF.

This clonotype showed up just a few times. The genes are TRBV11-2 and TRBJ1-1, with TRBD1 as a possible D gene (5 bases). CDR3 length: 19 residues. Deletions cut 0 bases from V and 1 base from J, with 21 bases between. In germline, CDR1 is SGHAT, CDR2 FQNNGV. For the CDR3, the DNA is TGTGCCAGCAGCTTAGATCGAGGTAAGGTGGGACGGAGGAACACTGAAGCTTTCTTT. The encoded protein is CASSLDRGKVGRRNTEAFF. Variable domain in full (rest from reference TRBV11-2 and TRBJ1-1): EAGVAQSPRYKIIEKRQSVAFWCNPISGHATLYWYQQILGQGPKLLIQFQNNGVVDDSQLPKDRFSAERLKGVDSTLKIQPAKLEDSAVYLCASSLDRGKVGRRNTEAFFGQGTRLTVV.

The chain joins TRBV7-9 to TRBJ1-2, with unresolved D. With 2 bases removed from V and 8 bases from J, the gap between germline ends came to 12 bases. This CDR3 is 13 amino acids long. Germline CDR1 and CDR2: SEHNR and FQNEAQ (reference sequence). This chain's CDR3 is CASSLIGFSGYTF. The CDR3, as DNA: TGTGCCAGCAGCTTAATAGGGTTCAGCGGCTACACCTTC. Variable domain in full (rest from reference TRBV7-9 and TRBJ1-2): DTGVSQNPRHKITKRGQNVTFRCDPISEHNRLYWYRQTLGQGPEFLTYFQNEAQLEKSRLLSDRFSAERPKGSFSTLEIQRTEQGDSAMYLCASSLIGFSGYTFGSGTRLTVV.

This clonotype was detected only a few times. The chain has TRBV20-1 and TRBJ2-7; tentative D call: TRBD2 (6 bases). The germline gives CDR1 DFQATT, CDR2 SNEGSKA (reference sequence). The CDR3 runs to 15 residues. The V end was cut by 0 bases, the J end by 3 bases, with 15 bases between. CDR3 region: CSARDPGVGDYEQYF. The CDR3, as DNA: TGCAGTGCTAGAGATCCGGGGGTAGGGGACTACGAGCAGTACTTC.

This clonotype showed up many times. The chain employs TRBV6-1 and TRBJ1-6; the match to TRBD1 covers 7 bases. Per the germline V gene, CDR1 is MNHNS and CDR2 is SASEGT. The V segment lost 6 bases and the J segment 10 bases; nucleotides outside the gene matches: 12. The CDR3 consists of 15 residues. This CDR3 is CASSKGEGAGSPLHF. The CDR3 nucleotides read TGTGCCAGCAGCAAAGGGGAGGGGGCAGGATCACCCCTCCACTTT.

V is TRBV29-1 and J is TRBJ2-4; a weak D match, TRBD2 (6 bases). The CDR3 has 14 residues. The V and J ends lost 6 bases and 0 bases respectively, with 12 bases between them. Germline V gene lookup returns CDR1 SQVTM and CDR2 ANQGSEA. The CDR3 nucleotides are TGCAGCGTGGGCGTTAGCGGAGCCAAAAACATTCAGTACTTC. Translated: CSVGVSGAKNIQYF.

V gene TRBV12-3 or TRBV12-4 combines with J gene TRBJ1-2; D call uncertain. Trimming left V 4 bases short and J 2 bases short, with 8 bases between. The CDR3 consists of 13 residues. CDR3 coding DNA: TGTGCCAGCAGTTACAGTGCGAACTATGGCTACACCTTC. This codes for CASSYSANYGYTF.